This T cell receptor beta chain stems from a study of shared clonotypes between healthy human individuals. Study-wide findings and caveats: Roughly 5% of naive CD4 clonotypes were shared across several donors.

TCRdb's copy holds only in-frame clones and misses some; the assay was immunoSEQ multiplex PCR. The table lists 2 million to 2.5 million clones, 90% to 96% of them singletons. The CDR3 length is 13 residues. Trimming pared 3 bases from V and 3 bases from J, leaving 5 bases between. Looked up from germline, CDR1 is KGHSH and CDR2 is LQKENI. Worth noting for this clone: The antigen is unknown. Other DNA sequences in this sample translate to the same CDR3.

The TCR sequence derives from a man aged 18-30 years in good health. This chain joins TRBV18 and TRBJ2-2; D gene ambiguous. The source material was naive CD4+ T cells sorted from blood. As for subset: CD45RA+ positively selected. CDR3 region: CASSPRDTGELFF. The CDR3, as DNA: TGTGCCAGCTCACCGCGAGACACCGGGGAGCTGTTTTTT. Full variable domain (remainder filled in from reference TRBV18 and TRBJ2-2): NAGVMQNPRHLVRRRGQEARLRCSPMKGHSHVYWYRQLPEEGLKFMVYLQKENIIDESGMPKERFSAEFPKEGPSILRIQQVVRGDSAAYFCASSPRDTGELFFGEGSRLTVL.